This T cell receptor beta chain was identified during a study of blood T cell repertoires in COVID-19. About the research overall: Sites across the United States, Italy and Spain contributed samples from acute and convalescent COVID-19.

In the source study's methods: How many nucleated cells were present was estimated from reference gene primer amplification. Some clones are missing from TCRdb's copy, which holds only in-frame ones; the method was immunoSEQ multiplex PCR. The DNA was the basis for D and trimming; V, J and clone size are from that table. The sample contains about 170,000 clones, 70% to 85% of which appear only once. Germline lookup yields CDR1 SGHKS and CDR2 YYEKEE (reference sequence). J lost 6 bases, V lost 4 bases, and 11 bases had no gene match. There are 18 residues in the CDR3. Seattle cases were enrolled at active infection and followed longitudinally.

The TCR comes from a woman aged 40-49 years with COVID-19, enrolled during active disease. The sample comprised peripheral blood. The chain joins TRBV5-5 to TRBJ1-6; 12 positions agree with TRBD1. Written as DNA, the CDR3 is TGTGCCAGCAGCCCCAGGCCGGGACAGGGGGCGCGTAATTCACCCCTCCACTTT. As protein: CASSPRPGQGARNSPLHF.